This record covers a single T cell receptor (beta chain). This CDR3 has 14 amino acids. V was trimmed by 1 base and J by 6 bases, leaving 13 bases between them. The V gene's germline CDR1 is SGHVS and CDR2 FQNEAQ. This specimen comes from a study of cytomegalovirus exposure and HLA in healthy donors. The PCR ran on 60 Vbeta and 13 Jbeta primers. In the original workflow: A later analysis tallied some 84 million unique TCR beta chains, around 12 million of them shared. This table comes from immunoSEQ multiplex PCR, and its TCRdb copy is limited to in-frame clones, with some not included. The DNA was the basis for D and trimming; V, J and clone size are from that table. The sample has tens of thousands of clones; nearly 80% are singletons.

The TCR comes from a woman aged 35 to 49 in good health and CMV-seropositive. The rearrangement joins TRBV7-8 to TRBJ2-7; D perhaps matches TRBD2 (6 bases). The sequencing input was PBMCs. The chain's CDR3 is CASSLGRRGSEQYF. The CDR3 DNA reads as TGTGCCAGCAGCTTAGGGCGGAGGGGTAGCGAGCAGTACTTC. The full variable domain, its missing parts supplied by reference TRBV7-8 and TRBJ2-7, is GAGVSQSPRYKVAKRGQDVALRCDPISGHVSLFWYQQALGQGPEFLTYFQNEAQLDKSGLPSDRFFAERPEGSVSTLKIQRTQQEDSAVYLCASSLGRRGSEQYFGPGTRLTVT.